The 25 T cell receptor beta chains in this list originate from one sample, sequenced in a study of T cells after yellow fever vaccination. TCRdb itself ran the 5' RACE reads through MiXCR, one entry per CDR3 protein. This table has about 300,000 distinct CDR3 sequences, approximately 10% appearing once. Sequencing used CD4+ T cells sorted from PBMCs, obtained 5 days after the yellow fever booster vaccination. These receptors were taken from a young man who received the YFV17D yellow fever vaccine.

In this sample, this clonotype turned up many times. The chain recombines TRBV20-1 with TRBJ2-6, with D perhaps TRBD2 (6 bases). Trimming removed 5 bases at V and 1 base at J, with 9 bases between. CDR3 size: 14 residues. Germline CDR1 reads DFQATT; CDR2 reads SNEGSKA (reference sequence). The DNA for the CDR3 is TGCAGTGCTGGGGACTGGTCTGGGGCCAACGTCCTGACTTTC. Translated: CSAGDWSGANVLTF.

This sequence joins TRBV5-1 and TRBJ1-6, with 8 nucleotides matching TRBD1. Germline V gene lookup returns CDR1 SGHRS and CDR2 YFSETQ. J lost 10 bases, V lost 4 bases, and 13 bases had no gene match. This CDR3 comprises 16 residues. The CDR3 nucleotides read TGCGCCAGCAGCCGGGGCGGTGAGACAGGGGTCTCACCCCTCCACTTT. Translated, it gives CASSRGGETGVSPLHF.

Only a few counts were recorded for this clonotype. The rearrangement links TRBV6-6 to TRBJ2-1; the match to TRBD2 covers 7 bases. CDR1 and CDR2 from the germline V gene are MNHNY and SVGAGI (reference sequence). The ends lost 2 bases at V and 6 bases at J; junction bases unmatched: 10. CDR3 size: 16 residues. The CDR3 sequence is CASSYRPAGWGNEQFF. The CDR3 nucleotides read TGTGCCAGCAGTTACCGACCAGCGGGGTGGGGCAATGAGCAGTTCTTC.

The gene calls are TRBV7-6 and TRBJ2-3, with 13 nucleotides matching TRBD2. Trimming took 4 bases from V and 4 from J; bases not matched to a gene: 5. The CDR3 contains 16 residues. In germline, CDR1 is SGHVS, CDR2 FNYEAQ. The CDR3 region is CASSSGLAGASDTQYF. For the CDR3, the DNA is TGTGCCAGCAGCTCCGGACTAGCGGGGGCGTCAGATACGCAGTATTTT.

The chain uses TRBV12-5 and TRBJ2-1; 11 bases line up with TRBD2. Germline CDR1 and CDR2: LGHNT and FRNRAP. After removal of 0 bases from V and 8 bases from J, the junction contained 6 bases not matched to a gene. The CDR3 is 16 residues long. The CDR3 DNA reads TGTGCTAGTGGTTTGGTACTTAGCGGGGGGGCTCATGAGCAGTTCTTC. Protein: CASGLVLSGGAHEQFF.

The CDR3 DNA follows: TGCGCCAGCAGCGGAGGGACTAGCGGATTCACAGATACGCAGTATTTT. This gives the protein CASSGGTSGFTDTQYF. The V and J genes are TRBV5-1 and TRBJ2-3; TRBD2 aligns across 11 bases. This CDR3 has 16 amino acids. In germline, CDR1 is SGHRS, CDR2 YFSETQ. The J segment lost 2 bases and the V segment lost 4 bases, leaving 6 bases of the junction unmatched.

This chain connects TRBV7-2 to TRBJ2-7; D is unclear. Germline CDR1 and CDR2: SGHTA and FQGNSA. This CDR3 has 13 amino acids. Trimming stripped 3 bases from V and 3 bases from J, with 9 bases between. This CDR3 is CASSFQTLYEQYV. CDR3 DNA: TGTGCCAGCAGCTTTCAGACCCTCTACGAGCAGTACGTC.

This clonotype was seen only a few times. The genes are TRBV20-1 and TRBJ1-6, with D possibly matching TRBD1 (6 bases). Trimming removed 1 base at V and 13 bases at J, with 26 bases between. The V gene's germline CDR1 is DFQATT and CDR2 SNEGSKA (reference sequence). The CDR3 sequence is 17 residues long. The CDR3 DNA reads TGCAGTGCTAGAGTTTCGGGACACCAACATGCTGTTTCTCCCCTCCACTTT. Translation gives CSARVSGHQHAVSPLHF.

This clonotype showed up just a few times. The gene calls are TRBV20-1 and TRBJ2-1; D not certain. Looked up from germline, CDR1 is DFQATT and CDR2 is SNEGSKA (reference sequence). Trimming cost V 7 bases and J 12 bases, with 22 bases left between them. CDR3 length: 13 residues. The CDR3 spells CSVRDVVALAQFF. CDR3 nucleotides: TGCAGTGTTCGAGACGTAGTTGCCCTGGCGCAGTTCTTC.

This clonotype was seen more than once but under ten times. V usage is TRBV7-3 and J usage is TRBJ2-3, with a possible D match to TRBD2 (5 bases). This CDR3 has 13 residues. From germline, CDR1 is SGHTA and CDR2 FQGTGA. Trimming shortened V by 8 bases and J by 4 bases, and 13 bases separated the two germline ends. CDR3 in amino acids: CASRKAGADTQYF. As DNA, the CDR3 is TGTGCCAGCCGGAAGGCCGGGGCAGATACGCAGTATTTT.

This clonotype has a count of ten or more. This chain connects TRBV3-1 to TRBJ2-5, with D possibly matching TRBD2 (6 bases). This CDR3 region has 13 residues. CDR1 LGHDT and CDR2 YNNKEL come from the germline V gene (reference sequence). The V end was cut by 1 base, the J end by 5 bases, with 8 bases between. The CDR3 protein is CASSQVRGETQYF. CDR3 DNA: TGTGCCAGCAGCCAAGTCCGGGGGGAGACCCAGTACTTC.

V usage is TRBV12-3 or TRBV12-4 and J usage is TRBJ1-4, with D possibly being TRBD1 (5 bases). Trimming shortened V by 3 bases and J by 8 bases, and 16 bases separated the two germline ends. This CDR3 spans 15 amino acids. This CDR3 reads CASSFEQAWGEKLFF. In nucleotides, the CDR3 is TGTGCCAGCAGTTTTGAACAGGCCTGGGGAGAAAAACTGTTTTTT.

In nucleotides, the CDR3 is TGTGCCACCCAGGGGCAGGGAGGCTTAGGCTACACCTTC. It is translated as CATQGQGGLGYTF. V is TRBV19 and J is TRBJ1-2; TRBD1 might be the D (6 bases). Germline V CDR1 and CDR2: LNHDA, SQIVND (reference sequence). The CDR3 length is 13 residues. Trimming shortened V by 10 bases and J by 8 bases, and 20 bases separated the two germline ends.

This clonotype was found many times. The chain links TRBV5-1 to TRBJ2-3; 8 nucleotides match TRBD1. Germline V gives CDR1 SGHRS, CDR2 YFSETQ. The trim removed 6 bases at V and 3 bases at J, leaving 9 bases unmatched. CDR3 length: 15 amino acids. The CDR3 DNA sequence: TGCGCCAGCAACTTCGGACAGGGTGGTACAGATACGCAGTATTTT. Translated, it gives CASNFGQGGTDTQYF.

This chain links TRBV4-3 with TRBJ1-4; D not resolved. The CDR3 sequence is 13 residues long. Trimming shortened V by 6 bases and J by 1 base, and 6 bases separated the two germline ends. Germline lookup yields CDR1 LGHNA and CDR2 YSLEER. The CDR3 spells CASREGTNEKLFF. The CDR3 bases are TGCGCCAGCAGGGAGGGAACTAATGAAAAACTGTTTTTT.

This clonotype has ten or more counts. This CDR3 reads CASSVSPDNEQFF. The CDR3 nucleotides read TGTGCCAGCAGCGTGTCCCCTGACAATGAGCAGTTCTTC. This chain links TRBV9 with TRBJ2-1; no definite D call. CDR1 is SGDLS, CDR2 YYNGEE, per germline. V was clipped by 2 bases and J by 5 bases, with 8 bases between them. This CDR3 is 13 amino acids long.

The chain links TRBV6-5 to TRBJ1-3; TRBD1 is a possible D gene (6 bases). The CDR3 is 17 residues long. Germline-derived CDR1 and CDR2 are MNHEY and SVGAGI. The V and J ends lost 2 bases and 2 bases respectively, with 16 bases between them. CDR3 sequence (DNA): TGTGCCAGCAGTTACACTTCACAGGGAGGGACTGGAAACACCATATATTTT. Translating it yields CASSYTSQGGTGNTIYF.

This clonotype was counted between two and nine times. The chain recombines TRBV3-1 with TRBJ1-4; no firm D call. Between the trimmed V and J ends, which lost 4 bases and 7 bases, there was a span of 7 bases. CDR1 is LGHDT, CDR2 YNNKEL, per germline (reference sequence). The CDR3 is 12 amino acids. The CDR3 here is CASSPTFEKLFF. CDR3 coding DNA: TGTGCCAGCAGCCCGACGTTTGAAAAACTGTTTTTT.

The CDR3 DNA follows: TGTGCCAGCAGCGCACGCTTACCTCTTCGCAGGGGATCCCACGGAGCTTTCTTT. Its translation is CASSARLPLRRGSHGAFF. This chain uses TRBV7-9 with TRBJ1-1; D possibly corresponds to TRBD1 (6 bases). The length of the CDR3 is 18 residues. V lost 5 bases and J lost 10, with 32 bases in between. The germline V gene encodes CDR1 SEHNR and CDR2 FQNEAQ (reference sequence).

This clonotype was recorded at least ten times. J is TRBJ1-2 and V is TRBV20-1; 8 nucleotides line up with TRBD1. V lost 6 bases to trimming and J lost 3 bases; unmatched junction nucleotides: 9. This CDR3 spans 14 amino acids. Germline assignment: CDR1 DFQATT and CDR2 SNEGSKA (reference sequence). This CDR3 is CSAPDRATYYGYTF. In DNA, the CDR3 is TGCAGTGCCCCGGACAGGGCAACTTACTATGGCTACACCTTC.

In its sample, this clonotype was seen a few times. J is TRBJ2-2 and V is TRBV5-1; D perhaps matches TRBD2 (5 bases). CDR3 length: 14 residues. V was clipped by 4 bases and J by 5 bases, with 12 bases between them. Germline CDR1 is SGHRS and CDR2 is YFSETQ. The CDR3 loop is CASSMTIETGELFF. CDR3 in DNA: TGCGCCAGCAGCATGACTATAGAAACCGGGGAGCTGTTTTTT.

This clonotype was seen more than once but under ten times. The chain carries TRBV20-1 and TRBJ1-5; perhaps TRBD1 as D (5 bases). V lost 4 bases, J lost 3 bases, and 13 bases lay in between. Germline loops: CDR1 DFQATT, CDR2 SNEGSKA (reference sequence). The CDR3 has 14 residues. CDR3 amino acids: CSATRGRPNQPQHF. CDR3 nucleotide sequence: TGCAGTGCTACGAGGGGACGGCCCAATCAGCCCCAGCATTTT.

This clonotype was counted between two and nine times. In DNA, the CDR3 is TGCAGTGCTACCGACACCCGCGACTACGAGCAGTACTTC. This encodes CSATDTRDYEQYF. V and J are TRBV20-1 and TRBJ2-7; the D is unclear. V gave up 4 bases and J gave up 3 bases, with 13 bases separating them. The CDR3 length is 13 residues. Germline assignment: CDR1 DFQATT and CDR2 SNEGSKA (reference sequence).

In DNA form, the CDR3 reads TGTGCCAGCACCCAAAGGGGACAGGGGATTTACTATGGCTACACCTTC. It is translated as CASTQRGQGIYYGYTF. The chain joins TRBV7-2 to TRBJ1-2; 10 nucleotides line up with TRBD1. Trimming removed 7 bases from V and 3 bases from J; junction bases left unmatched: 11. Germline V gives CDR1 SGHTA, CDR2 FQGNSA. CDR3 length: 16 amino acids.

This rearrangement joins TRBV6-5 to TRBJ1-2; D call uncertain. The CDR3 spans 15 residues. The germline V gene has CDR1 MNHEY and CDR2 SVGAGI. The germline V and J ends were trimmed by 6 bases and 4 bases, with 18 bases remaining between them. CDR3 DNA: TGTGCCAGCAGCTTACAAAGCGGCTTGGCCTATGGCTACACCTTC. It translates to CASSLQSGLAYGYTF.